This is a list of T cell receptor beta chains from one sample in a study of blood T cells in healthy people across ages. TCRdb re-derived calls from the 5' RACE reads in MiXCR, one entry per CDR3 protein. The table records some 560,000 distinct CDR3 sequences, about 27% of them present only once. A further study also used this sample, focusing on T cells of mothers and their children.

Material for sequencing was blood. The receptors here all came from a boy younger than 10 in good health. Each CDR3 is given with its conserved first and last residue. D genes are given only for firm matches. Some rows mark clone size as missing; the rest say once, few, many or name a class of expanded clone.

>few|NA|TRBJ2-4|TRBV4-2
CASSQGGARDIQYF
TGTGCCAGCAGCCAAGGGGGGGCGAGGGACATTCAGTACTTC
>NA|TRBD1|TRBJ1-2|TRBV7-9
CASSRGQGGGYTF
TGTGCCAGCAGCCGGGGACAGGGAGGTGGCTACACCTTC
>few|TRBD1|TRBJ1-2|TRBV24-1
CATSEADRAGYTF
TGTGCCACCAGTGAGGCGGACAGGGCCGGCTACACCTTC
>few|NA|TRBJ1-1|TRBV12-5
CASGPTEATEAFF
TGTGCTAGTGGCCCGACAGAAGCCACTGAAGCTTTCTTT
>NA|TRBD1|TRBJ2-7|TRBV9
CASSVEVTGVEYF
TGTGCCAGCAGCGTAGAAGTAACAGGGGTAGAGTACTTC
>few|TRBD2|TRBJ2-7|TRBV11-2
CASSPSGRAVYEQYF
TGTGCCAGCAGCCCCAGCGGGAGGGCCGTCTACGAGCAGTACTTC
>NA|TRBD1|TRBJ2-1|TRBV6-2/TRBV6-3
CASRVYGTGTYNEQFF
TGTGCCAGCCGAGTGTACGGGACAGGGACATACAATGAGCAGTTCTTC
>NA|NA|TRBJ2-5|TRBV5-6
CASSRYGRTQETQYF
TGTGCCAGCAGCAGGTACGGGAGAACTCAAGAGACCCAGTACTTC
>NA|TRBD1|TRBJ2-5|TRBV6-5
CASRWDRQETQYF
TGTGCCAGCAGATGGGACAGACAAGAGACCCAGTACTTC
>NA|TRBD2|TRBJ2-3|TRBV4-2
CASSLPSGPSTDTQYF
TGTGCCAGCAGCCTCCCTAGCGGACCCAGCACAGATACGCAGTATTTT
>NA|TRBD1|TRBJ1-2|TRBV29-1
CSVGGGGENYGYTF
TGCAGCGTTGGAGGGGGCGGCGAAAACTATGGCTACACCTTC
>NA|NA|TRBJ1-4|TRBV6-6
CPGRAWATNEKLFF
TGTCCAGGCAGGGCGTGGGCAACTAATGAAAAACTGTTTTTT
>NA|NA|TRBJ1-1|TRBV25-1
CASSGGRHTEAFF
TGTGCCAGCAGTGGGGGGCGGCACACTGAAGCTTTCTTT
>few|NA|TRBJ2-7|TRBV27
CASRSPGLSSYEQYF
TGTGCCAGCAGGTCACCAGGGCTAAGCTCCTACGAGCAGTACTTC
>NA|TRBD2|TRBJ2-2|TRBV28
CASSTSGVNTGELFF
TGTGCCAGCAGCACTAGCGGGGTTAACACCGGGGAGCTGTTTTTT
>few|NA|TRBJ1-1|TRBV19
CASTEATGQSMNTEAFF
TGTGCCAGTACCGAAGCAACAGGGCAGAGTATGAACACTGAAGCTTTCTTT
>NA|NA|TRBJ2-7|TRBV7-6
CASSTLDSYEQYF
TGTGCCAGCAGCACATTAGACAGCTACGAGCAGTACTTC
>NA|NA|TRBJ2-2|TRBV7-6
CASSLLFGGGELFF
TGTGCCAGCAGCTTATTGTTTGGCGGGGGCGAGCTGTTTTTT
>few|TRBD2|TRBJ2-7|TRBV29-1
CSVPSWTSGTYEQYF
TGCAGCGTTCCTTCCTGGACTAGCGGCACCTACGAGCAGTACTTC
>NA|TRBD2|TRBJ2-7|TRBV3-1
CASSQSAGGKYEQYF
TGTGCCAGCAGCCAGTCTGCGGGGGGCAAGTACGAGCAGTACTTC
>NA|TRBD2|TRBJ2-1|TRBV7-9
CASSLAVQREDYEQFF
TGTGCCAGCAGCTTAGCGGTGCAGCGGGAGGACTATGAGCAGTTCTTC
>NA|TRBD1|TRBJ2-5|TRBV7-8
CASSWRQGSETQYF
TGTGCCAGCAGCTGGCGACAGGGATCGGAGACCCAGTACTTC
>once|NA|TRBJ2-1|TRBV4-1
CASSQGPVGDEQFF
TGCGCCAGCAGCCAAGGCCCAGTCGGGGATGAGCAGTTCTTC
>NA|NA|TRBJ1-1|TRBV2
CASSEGTAYTEAFF
TGTGCCAGCAGTGAAGGGACAGCGTACACTGAAGCTTTCTTT
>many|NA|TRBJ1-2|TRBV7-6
CASSISAGIANYGYTF
TGTGCCAGCAGTATTAGCGCAGGGATAGCTAACTATGGCTACACCTTC
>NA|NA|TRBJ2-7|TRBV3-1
CASSQRTVYEQYF
TGTGCCAGCAGCCAACGGACAGTTTACGAGCAGTACTTC
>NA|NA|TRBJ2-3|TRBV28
CASIPPGPGGARTDTQYF
TGTGCCAGCATCCCACCAGGACCGGGGGGCGCTAGGACAGATACGCAGTATTTT
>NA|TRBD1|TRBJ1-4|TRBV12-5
CASGPGQANEKLFF
TGTGCTAGTGGCCCCGGACAGGCTAATGAAAAACTGTTTTTT
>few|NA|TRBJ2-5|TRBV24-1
CATKAPGVAEYF
TGTGCCACTAAGGCCCCCGGGGTAGCGGAGTACTTC
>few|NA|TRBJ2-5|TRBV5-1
CASSFYAGNFGEQYF
TGCGCCAGCAGCTTTTATGCAGGGAACTTTGGGGAGCAGTACTTC
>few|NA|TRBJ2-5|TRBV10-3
CAISVNRKETQYF
TGTGCCATCAGTGTTAACAGGAAAGAGACCCAGTACTTC
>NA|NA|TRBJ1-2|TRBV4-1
CASSPGAYGYTF
TGCGCCAGCAGCCCCGGGGCCTATGGCTACACCTTC
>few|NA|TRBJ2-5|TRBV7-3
CASSLPRVGETQYF
TGTGCCAGCAGCTTACCAAGGGTTGGGGAGACCCAGTACTTC
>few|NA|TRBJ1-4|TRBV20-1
CCASSGNEKLFF
TGCTGTGCTAGTTCCGGGAATGAAAAACTGTTTTTT
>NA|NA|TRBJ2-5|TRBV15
CATSRSGGGVIQETQYF
TGTGCCACCAGCAGATCAGGAGGGGGAGTGATCCAAGAGACCCAGTACTTC
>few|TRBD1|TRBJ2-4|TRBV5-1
CASSQGQGENIQYF
TGCGCCAGCAGCCAGGGACAGGGAGAGAACATTCAGTACTTC
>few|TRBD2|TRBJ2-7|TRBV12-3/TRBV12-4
CASSLGSGGALEQYF
TGTGCCAGCAGTTTAGGGAGCGGGGGGGCTCTCGAGCAGTACTTC
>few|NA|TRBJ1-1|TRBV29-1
CSVEAGEVSTEVFF
TGCAGCGTTGAGGCAGGGGAGGTGAGCACTGAAGTTTTCTTT
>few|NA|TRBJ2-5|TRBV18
CASSPSIASAMTKTQYF
TGTGCCAGCTCACCTAGCATTGCTTCGGCCATGACTAAGACCCAGTACTTC
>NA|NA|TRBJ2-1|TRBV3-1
CASSRDRYNEQFF
TGTGCCAGCAGCCGTGACAGATACAATGAGCAGTTCTTC
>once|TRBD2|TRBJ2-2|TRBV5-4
CASSPGGPVGGELFF
TGTGCCAGCAGCCCGGGGGGGCCGGTTGGCGGGGAGCTGTTTTTT
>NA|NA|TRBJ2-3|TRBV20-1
CSARPPTSTDTQYF
TGCAGTGCTCGACCCCCCACTAGCACAGATACGCAGTATTTT
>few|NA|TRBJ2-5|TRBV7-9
CASSLSGPDQETQYF
TGTGCCAGCAGCTTATCCGGGCCAGACCAAGAGACCCAGTACTTC
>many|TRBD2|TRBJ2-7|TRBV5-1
CASSLSRLAGSYEQYF
TGTGCCAGCAGTTTATCGAGACTAGCGGGATCCTACGAGCAGTACTTC
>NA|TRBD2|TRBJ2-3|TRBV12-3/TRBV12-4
CASSGTSGVSTDTQYF
TGTGCCAGCAGTGGGACTAGCGGGGTTAGCACAGATACGCAGTATTTT
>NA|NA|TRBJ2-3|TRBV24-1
CATSPWGADTQYF
TGTGCCACCAGTCCCTGGGGGGCAGATACGCAGTATTTT
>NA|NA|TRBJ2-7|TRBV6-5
CASSYSRTSHYEQYF
TGTGCCAGCAGTTACTCCCGGACCTCCCACTACGAGCAGTACTTC
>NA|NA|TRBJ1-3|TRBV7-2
CASSAGTSGNTIYF
TGTGCCAGCAGCGCAGGGACTTCTGGAAACACCATATATTTT
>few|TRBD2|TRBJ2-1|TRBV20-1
CSARYLAGGAYNEQFF
TGCAGTGCTAGGTACTTAGCGGGCGGAGCTTACAATGAGCAGTTCTTC
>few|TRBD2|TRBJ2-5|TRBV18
CAAGLARQETQYF
TGTGCCGCGGGACTAGCGAGACAAGAGACCCAGTACTTC